Shown below are 20 T cell receptor beta chains from a single sample sequenced in a study of long-term antiretroviral therapy in people with HIV. immunoSEQ v3.0 was run at survey level. Some clones are missing from TCRdb's copy, which holds only in-frame ones; the method was immunoSEQ multiplex PCR. The sample consists of some 40,000 clones, about 94% of them appearing once. The specimen comprised unsorted PBMCs, sampled roughly 9.4 years after starting antiretroviral therapy. The receptors originated from a man aged 30-40 years with HIV.

V and J are TRBV5-1 and TRBJ1-6; 9 nucleotides line up with TRBD1. The CDR3 totals 14 residues. Trimming at V came to 4 bases and at J to 9 bases, leaving 5 bases not matched to a gene. The germline V gene encodes CDR1 SGHRS and CDR2 YFSETQ. CDR3 region: CASSMGQGASPLHF. The CDR3 DNA follows: TGCGCCAGCAGCATGGGACAGGGCGCTTCACCCCTCCACTTT. Together with reference TRBV5-1 and TRBJ1-6, the CDR3 gives the full variable domain: KAGVTQTPRYLIKTRGQQVTLSCSPISGHRSVSWYQQTPGQGLQFLFEYFSETQRNKGNFPGRFSGRQFSNSRSEMNVSTLELGDSALYLCASSMGQGASPLHFGNGTRLTVT.

The V and J genes are TRBV11-1 and TRBJ2-7; 7 nucleotides align to TRBD1. This CDR3 region has 14 residues. V dropped 6 bases and J dropped 0; count of bases not matched to a gene: 5. Germline loops: CDR1 SGHAT, CDR2 FQDESV (reference sequence). The CDR3 reads CASRKAGGSYEQYF. The CDR3 bases are TGTGCCAGCAGGAAGGCAGGGGGCTCCTACGAGCAGTACTTC.

This chain links TRBV19 with TRBJ2-3, with a possible D match to TRBD1 (5 bases). The V and J ends lost 9 bases and 2 bases respectively, with 9 bases between them. The germline V gene has CDR1 LNHDA and CDR2 SQIVND (reference sequence). The CDR3 is made up of 12 amino acids. CDR3 sequence reads: CASGRATDTQYF. The CDR3 DNA follows: TGTGCCAGCGGCAGGGCCACAGATACGCAGTATTTT.

This clone has only one observation. This chain joins TRBV7-3 and TRBJ1-1; possible D gene TRBD1, 5 bases. CDR3 length: 13 amino acids. Germline V gives CDR1 SGHTA, CDR2 FQGTGA. The V end lost 5 bases, the J end lost 7 bases, and 14 bases lay between the germline ends. The CDR3 sequence is CASSRGRDDEAFF. In DNA form, the CDR3 reads TGTGCCAGCAGCCGCGGCAGGGATGATGAAGCTTTCTTT.

This chain uses TRBV6-1 with TRBJ2-1; 9 bases are a match to TRBD2. After removal of 2 bases from V and 8 bases from J, the junction contained 4 bases not matched to a gene. Looked up from germline, CDR1 is MNHNS and CDR2 is SASEGT. CDR3 length: 14 residues. The CDR3 nucleotides read TGTGCCAGCAGTGAAAAGGGACTAGCTGATGAGCAGTTCTTC. Translating gives CASSEKGLADEQFF.

This chain uses TRBV5-1 with TRBJ2-1; 9 positions agree with TRBD1. CDR1 SGHRS and CDR2 YFSETQ come from the germline V gene. This CDR3 is 14 amino acids long. The junction had 1 base not matched to a gene; V was cut back by 3 bases and J by 3 bases. In DNA, the CDR3 is TGCGCCAGCAGCTGGGGACAGGGCTACAATGAGCAGTTCTTC. Encoded protein: CASSWGQGYNEQFF.

This chain links TRBV28 with TRBJ2-7, with 8 positions matching TRBD1. Germline CDR1 reads MDHEN; CDR2 reads SYDVKM. V gave up 2 bases and J gave up 2 bases; unmatched junction bases: 5. This CDR3 comprises 15 residues. CDR3 DNA sequence: TGTGCCAGCAGTTTAACGACAGGGGTTCCCTACGAGCAGTACTTC. Translating it yields CASSLTTGVPYEQYF.

The rearrangement links TRBV5-1 to TRBJ2-3, with 8 bases lining up with TRBD1. Germline assignment: CDR1 SGHRS and CDR2 YFSETQ. This CDR3 has 15 residues. V dropped 7 bases and J dropped 1; count of bases not matched to a gene: 8. CDR3 region: CASLPGQVGTDTQYF. The CDR3, as DNA: TGCGCCAGCCTCCCGGGACAGGTTGGCACAGATACGCAGTATTTT.

V and J are TRBV10-2 and TRBJ2-2; D gene ambiguous. From germline, CDR1 is WSHSY and CDR2 SAAADI. CDR3 length: 15 amino acids. V lost 4 bases to trimming and J lost 2 bases, with 11 bases between them. The CDR3 nucleotides are TGCGCCAGCAGTGGGGCCATCACCAACACCGGGGAGCTGTTTTTT. Protein product: CASSGAITNTGELFF.

This clone turned up a few times. V and J are TRBV27 and TRBJ1-6; TRBD1 is a possible D gene (5 bases). Trimming shortened V by 2 bases and J by 6 bases, and 11 bases separated the two germline ends. Germline loops: CDR1 MNHEY, CDR2 SMNVEV (reference sequence). This CDR3 contains 15 residues. Here the CDR3 DNA reads TGTGCCAGCAGTTTAATCCAAGGGGTTAATTCACCCCTCCACTTT. Residues: CASSLIQGVNSPLHF.

This clone occurred once. The chain combines TRBV19 with TRBJ1-6; TRBD1 aligns across 8 bases. V gave up 5 bases and J gave up 10 bases; unmatched junction bases: 10. This CDR3 comprises 15 residues. Per germline, CDR1 LNHDA and CDR2 SQIVND (reference sequence). CDR3 protein: CASSDPGQGGSPLHF. CDR3 nucleotides: TGTGCCAGTAGTGATCCCGGACAGGGTGGATCACCCCTCCACTTT. Complete variable domain (other parts from reference TRBV19 and TRBJ1-6): DGGITQSPKYLFRKEGQNVTLSCEQNLNHDAMYWYRQDPGQGLRLIYYSQIVNDFQKGDIAEGYSVSREKKESFPLTVTSAQKNPTAFYLCASSDPGQGGSPLHFGNGTRLTVT.

The CDR3 nucleotides are TGTGCCAGCAGCCTTAGGGGACAGAGTAACTATGGCTACACCTTC. Its protein is CASSLRGQSNYGYTF. The chain has TRBV5-8 and TRBJ1-2; 7 nucleotides agree with TRBD1. J lost 1 base, V lost 4 bases, and 7 bases had no gene match. Germline V gene lookup returns CDR1 SGHTS and CDR2 YDEGEE. There are 15 residues in the CDR3.

The table lists this clone with a count of one. The chain joins TRBV27 to TRBJ2-2, with TRBD2 matching 9 bases. This CDR3 has 17 residues. Losses at the gene ends were 0 bases for V and 4 bases for J; bases not matched to a gene: 6. Germline values: CDR1 MNHEY, CDR2 SMNVEV (reference sequence). CDR3 residues: CASSLSEGLASTGELFF. The CDR3 DNA reads TGTGCCAGCAGTTTATCGGAGGGACTAGCAAGCACCGGGGAGCTGTTTTTT.

The V call is TRBV21-1, the J call TRBJ2-7; TRBD1 is the table's D call, not checked against the DNA. TRBV21-1 represents a pseudogene. The CDR3 has 17 residues. This CDR3 is CASSKGDRALSSYEQYV. The DNA for the CDR3 is TGTGCCAGCAGCAAAGGAGACAGGGCACTTAGCTCCTACGAGCAGTACGTC.

The chain links TRBV2 to TRBJ1-5; the D is unclear. Germline CDR1 is SNHLY and CDR2 is FYNNEI. The CDR3 is 14 amino acids. Between the trimmed V and J ends, which lost 7 bases and 2 bases, there was a span of 12 bases. DNA for the CDR3: TGTGCCAGCACTGGGTGGAGGGGCAATCAGCCCCAGCATTTT. This sequence encodes CASTGWRGNQPQHF. Full variable domain (remainder filled in from reference TRBV2 and TRBJ1-5): EPEVTQTPSHQVTQMGQEVILRCVPISNHLYFYWYRQILGQKVEFLVSFYNNEISEKSEIFDDQFSVERPDGSNFTLKIRSTKLEDSAMYFCASTGWRGNQPQHFGDGTRLSIL.

This sequence joins TRBV2 and TRBJ1-4; TRBD1 agrees at 9 bases. V lost 9 bases and J lost 8; bases outside the gene matches: 7. The germline V gene has CDR1 SNHLY and CDR2 FYNNEI. This CDR3 spans 13 amino acids. The CDR3 nucleotides read TGTGCCAGTGGGGGACAGGGAAGAGAAAAACTGTTTTTT. It yields the protein CASGGQGREKLFF.

The chain carries TRBV15 and TRBJ1-1, with a possible D match to TRBD1 (5 bases). Germline V gene data show CDR1 as LNHNV and CDR2 as YYDKDF (reference sequence). There are 12 residues in the CDR3. Between the trimmed V and J ends, which lost 0 bases and 11 bases, there was a span of 10 bases. CDR3 protein: CATSRDKGAAFF. The CDR3 DNA is TGTGCCACCAGCAGAGACAAAGGGGCGGCTTTCTTT.

This rearrangement joins TRBV7-2 to TRBJ1-5; no definite D call. Germline V gene sequence: CDR1 SGHTA, CDR2 FQGNSA. CDR3 size: 12 residues. V dropped 4 bases and J dropped 3 bases, with 4 bases sitting between them. The CDR3 DNA follows: TGTGCCAGCAGCTATTCCAATCAGCCCCAGCATTTT. Its protein product is CASSYSNQPQHF.

The rearrangement links TRBV10-2 to TRBJ1-5, with a weak D call TRBD1 (6 bases). The CDR3 covers 15 residues. Per germline, CDR1 WSHSY and CDR2 SAAADI. Between the trimmed V and J ends, which lost 4 bases and 5 bases, there was a span of 15 bases. The CDR3 nucleotides are TGCGCCAGCAGTGCCCTAGGGGGATCTTATCAGCCCCAGCATTTT. Translating gives CASSALGGSYQPQHF.

The count of this clone is one. CDR3 sequence (DNA): TGTGCCAGCAGTTGGGACGGAGGATTTGAAGCTTTCTTT. It codes for CASSWDGGFEAFF. This chain joins TRBV27 and TRBJ1-1, with D perhaps TRBD1 (5 bases). Per the germline V gene, CDR1 is MNHEY and CDR2 is SMNVEV (reference sequence). CDR3 length: 13 amino acids. Trimming pared 4 bases from V and 7 bases from J, leaving 13 bases between.